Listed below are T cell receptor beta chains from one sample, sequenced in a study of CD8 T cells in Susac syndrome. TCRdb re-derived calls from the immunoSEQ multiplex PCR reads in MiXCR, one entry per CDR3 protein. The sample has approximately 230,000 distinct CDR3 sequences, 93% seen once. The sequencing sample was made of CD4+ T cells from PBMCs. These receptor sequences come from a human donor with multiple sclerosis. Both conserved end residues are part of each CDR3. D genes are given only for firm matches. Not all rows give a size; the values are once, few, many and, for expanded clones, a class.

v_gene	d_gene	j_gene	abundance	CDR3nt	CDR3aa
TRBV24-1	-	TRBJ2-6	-	TGTGCCACCAGTGGCACCCTCTCTGGGGCCAACGTCCTGACTTTC	CATSGTLSGANVLTF
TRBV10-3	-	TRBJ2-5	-	TGTGCCATCAGACCGGACAGCCTCGGCCCAGAGACCCAGTACTTC	CAIRPDSLGPETQYF
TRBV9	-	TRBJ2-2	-	TGTGCCAGCAGCGTAGACAGGGCAACTTCATCGAACACCGGGGAGCTGTTTTTT	CASSVDRATSSNTGELFF
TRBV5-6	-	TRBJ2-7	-	TGTGCCAGCAGCCCACAGGGACCGGGGTTCTACGAGCAGTACTTC	CASSPQGPGFYEQYF
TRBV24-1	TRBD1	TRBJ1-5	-	TGTGCCACCAGTGACACGACAGGGGGCAATCAGCCCCAGCATTTT	CATSDTTGGNQPQHF
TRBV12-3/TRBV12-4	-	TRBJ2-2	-	TGTGCCAGCAGTTTCCGGGGGAACACCGGGGAGCTGTTTTTT	CASSFRGNTGELFF
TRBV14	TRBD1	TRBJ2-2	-	TGTGCCAGCAGCCAGCGAGAGGGTATCAGGGGGACCGGGGAGCTGTTTTTT	CASSQREGIRGTGELFF
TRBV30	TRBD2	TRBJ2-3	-	TGTGCCTCTACTAGCGGGAACACAGATACGCAGTATTTT	CASTSGNTDTQYF
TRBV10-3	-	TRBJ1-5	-	TGTGCCATCAGTGAGGGGGGTCAGCCCCAGCATTTT	CAISEGGQPQHF
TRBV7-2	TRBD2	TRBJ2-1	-	TGTGCCAGCAGCCCGACTAGCGGGAGGACTGAGCAGTTCTTC	CASSPTSGRTEQFF
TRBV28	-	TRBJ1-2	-	TGTGCCAGCTGCCCCCTCGGAGGCCTCTATGGCTACACCTTC	CASCPLGGLYGYTF
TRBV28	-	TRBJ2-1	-	TGTGCCAGCAGCCCCCCTTTTAGAAACGAGCAGTTCTTC	CASSPPFRNEQFF
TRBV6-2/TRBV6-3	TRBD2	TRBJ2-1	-	TGTGCCAGCAGACATCCGGGACTAGCGAGCAATGAGCAGTTCTTC	CASRHPGLASNEQFF
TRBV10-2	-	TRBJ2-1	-	TGCGCCAGCAGGGGGACGAGGAGCTCCTACAATGAGCAGTTCTTC	CASRGTRSSYNEQFF
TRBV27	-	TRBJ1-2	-	TGTGCCAGCAGTTTTCAGGGGTCTGGCTACACCTTC	CASSFQGSGYTF
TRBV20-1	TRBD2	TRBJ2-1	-	TGCAGTGCTAGAGATGCAGCCCTAGCGGGGCAGTTCTTC	CSARDAALAGQFF
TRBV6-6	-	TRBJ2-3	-	TGTGCCAGCAGTTACCCAGGGGGGGGCACAGATACGCAGTATTTT	CASSYPGGGTDTQYF
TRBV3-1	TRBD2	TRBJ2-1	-	TGTGCCAGCATCGGGACTAGCGGGGGTCAAACCAATGAGCAGTTCTTC	CASIGTSGGQTNEQFF
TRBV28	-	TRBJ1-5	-	TGTGCCAGCAGTACCCCTCCCCAGCCCCAGCATTTT	CASSTPPQPQHF
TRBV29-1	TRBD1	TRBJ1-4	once	TGCAGCGTTGGACAGGGAAGGGATGAAAAACTGTTTTTT	CSVGQGRDEKLFF
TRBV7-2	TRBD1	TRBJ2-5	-	TGTGCCAGCAGCTTAGGGCCGGGACAGGGCGCGGAGACCCAGTACTTC	CASSLGPGQGAETQYF
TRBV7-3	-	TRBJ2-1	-	TGTGCCAGCAGCTCGGCTAGAGGGGACAATGAGCAGTTCTTC	CASSSARGDNEQFF
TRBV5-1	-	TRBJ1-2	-	TGCGCCAGCAGCTTGGCTCCGGGGGCGTTGGATGGCTACACCTTC	CASSLAPGALDGYTF
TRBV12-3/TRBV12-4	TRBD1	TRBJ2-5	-	TGTGCCAGCAGTTTTGGACAGGCGGAGACCCAGTACTTC	CASSFGQAETQYF
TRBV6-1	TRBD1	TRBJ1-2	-	TGTGCCAGCAGCGACAGAGGGACAGGGCTCTATGGCTACACCTTC	CASSDRGTGLYGYTF
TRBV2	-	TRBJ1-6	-	TGTGCCAGCAGTGACGGCGGCAGTTTGAGCTCCTATAATTCACCCCTCCACTTT	CASSDGGSLSSYNSPLHF
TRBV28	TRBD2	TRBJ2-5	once	TGTGCCAGCAGCGGGGGGGGAATCCCAGAGACCCAGTACTTC	CASSGGGIPETQYF
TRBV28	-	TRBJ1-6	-	TGTGCCAGCAGTGAAGGACCGATTAATTCACCCCTCCACTTT	CASSEGPINSPLHF
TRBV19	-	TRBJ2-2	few	TGTGCCAGTAGTGTTACCTTAGGCGGGGAGCTGTTTTTT	CASSVTLGGELFF
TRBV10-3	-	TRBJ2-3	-	TGTGCCATCACGGCAGGGTCAGGGACAGATACGCAGTATTTT	CAITAGSGTDTQYF
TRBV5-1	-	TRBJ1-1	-	TGCGCCAGCGGCCCGGGCTTCCTGGGGACTGAAGCTTTCTTT	CASGPGFLGTEAFF
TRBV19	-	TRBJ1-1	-	TGTGCCAGTGGGGGACTTGTGAACACTGAAGCTTTCTTT	CASGGLVNTEAFF
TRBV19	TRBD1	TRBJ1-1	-	TGTGCCAGTAGTACGCGGACAGGGAGGACTGAAGCTTTCTTT	CASSTRTGRTEAFF
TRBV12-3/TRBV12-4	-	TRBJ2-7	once	TGTGCCAGCAGCGGTACAGGACTCGTCTCCTACGAGCAGTACTTC	CASSGTGLVSYEQYF
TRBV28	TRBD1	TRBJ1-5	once	TGTGCCAGCAGCCCTGGGACAGGGGGCTCACAGCCCCAGCATTTT	CASSPGTGGSQPQHF
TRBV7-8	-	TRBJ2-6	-	TGTGCCAGCAGCCCTGTTTCAGGGTTCGGGGCCAACGTCCTGACTTTC	CASSPVSGFGANVLTF
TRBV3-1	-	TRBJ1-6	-	TGTGCCAGCAGCCAAGATATAAGGGGGGGCCGGAACGATAATGTCTCACCCCTCCACTTT	CASSQDIRGGRNDNVSPLHF
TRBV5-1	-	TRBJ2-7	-	TGCGCCAGCAGCTTGGGGCAGGGCCACTACGAGCAGTACTTC	CASSLGQGHYEQYF
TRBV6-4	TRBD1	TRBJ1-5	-	TGTGCCAACAAGACAGGGGGCAATCAGCCCCAGCATTTT	CANKTGGNQPQHF
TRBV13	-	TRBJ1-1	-	TGTGCCAGCAGCCCCCCCACTCACACTGAAGCTTTCTTT	CASSPPTHTEAFF
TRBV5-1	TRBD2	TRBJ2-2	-	TGCGCCAGCAGCTTGCCGCTAGCGGGGGCCAGGACCGGGGAGCTGTTTTTT	CASSLPLAGARTGELFF
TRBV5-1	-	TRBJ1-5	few	TGCGCCAGCAGCTTGGCTACAGGGCCTTATAGCAATCAGCCCCAGCATTTT	CASSLATGPYSNQPQHF
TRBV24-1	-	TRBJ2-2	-	TGTGCCACCAGTGATCTCTTGGGACCTCCGAACACCGGGGAGCTGTTTTTT	CATSDLLGPPNTGELFF
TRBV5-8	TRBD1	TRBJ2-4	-	TGTGCCAGCAGCTTGGGACAGGGATACGTCATTCAGTACTTC	CASSLGQGYVIQYF
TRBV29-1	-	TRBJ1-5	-	TGCAGCGTTGGTGAGGGGAATCAGCCCCAGCATTTT	CSVGEGNQPQHF
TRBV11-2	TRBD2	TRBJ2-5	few	TGTGCCAGCAGCTTGGGGGGGACCCAAGAGACCCAGTACTTC	CASSLGGTQETQYF
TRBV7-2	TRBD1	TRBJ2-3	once	TGTGCCAGCAGCTTAGGACAGGGGGCTATGGGCACAGATACGCAGTATTTT	CASSLGQGAMGTDTQYF
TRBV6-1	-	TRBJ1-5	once	TGTGCCAGCAGTGTAGGAACCCGAGTTCAGCCCCAGCATTTT	CASSVGTRVQPQHF
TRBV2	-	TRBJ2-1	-	TGTGCCAGCAGTTACGGGGGACTCGCGACCAATGAGCAGTTCTTC	CASSYGGLATNEQFF
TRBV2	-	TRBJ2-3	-	TGTGCCAGCCGTTCCGATAGCACAGATACGCAGTATTTT	CASRSDSTDTQYF
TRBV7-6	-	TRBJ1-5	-	TGTGCCAGCAGCTTGGGTTGGGGCCAGCCCCAGCATTTT	CASSLGWGQPQHF